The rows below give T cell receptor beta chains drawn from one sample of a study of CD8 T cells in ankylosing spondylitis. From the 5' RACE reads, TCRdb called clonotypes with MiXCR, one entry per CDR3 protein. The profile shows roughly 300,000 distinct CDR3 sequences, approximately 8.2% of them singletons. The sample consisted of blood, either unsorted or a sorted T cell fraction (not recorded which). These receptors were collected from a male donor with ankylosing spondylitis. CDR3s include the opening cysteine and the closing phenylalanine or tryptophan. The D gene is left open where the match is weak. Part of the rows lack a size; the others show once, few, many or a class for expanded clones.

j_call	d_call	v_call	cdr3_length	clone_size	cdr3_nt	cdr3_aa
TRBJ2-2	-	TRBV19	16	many	TGTGCCAGTAGTATGGGTCTAGTCAGCCCCACCGGGGAGCTGTTTTTT	CASSMGLVSPTGELFF
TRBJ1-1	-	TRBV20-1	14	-	TGCAGCGCCGCCCCGGGGGGAGGTTACACTGAAGCTTTCTTT	CSAAPGGGYTEAFF
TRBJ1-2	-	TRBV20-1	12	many	TGCAGTGCCTGGGAGGAGAGCTATGGCTACACCTTC	CSAWEESYGYTF
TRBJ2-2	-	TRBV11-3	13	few	TGTGCCAGCGGAACTACGAACACCGGGGAGCTGTTTTTT	CASGTTNTGELFF
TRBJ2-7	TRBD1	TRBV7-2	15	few	TGTGCCAGCAGCCTATGGACAGGGTCCCCCTACGAGCAGTACTTC	CASSLWTGSPYEQYF
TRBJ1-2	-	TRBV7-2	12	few	TGTGCCACCTCGCAGAGAAACTATGGCTACACCTTC	CATSQRNYGYTF
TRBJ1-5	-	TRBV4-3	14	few	TGCGCCAGCAGCCAAGTTCAGGGATACCAGCCCCAGCATTTT	CASSQVQGYQPQHF
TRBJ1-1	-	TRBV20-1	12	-	TGCAGTGCTAGAGATCTAGGGCCTGAAGCTTTCTTT	CSARDLGPEAFF
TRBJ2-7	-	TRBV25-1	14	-	TGTGCCAGCAGTGGGTCCCCAGGGTCCTACGAGCAGTACTTC	CASSGSPGSYEQYF
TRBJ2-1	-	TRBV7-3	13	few	TGTGCCAGCAGCTTACTACTCAGGGGTGAGCAGTTCTTC	CASSLLLRGEQFF
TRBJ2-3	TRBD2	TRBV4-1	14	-	TGCGCCAGCAGCCGTACTAGCGGGAGAGATACGCAGTATTTT	CASSRTSGRDTQYF
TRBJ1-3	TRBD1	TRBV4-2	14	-	TGTGCCAGCAGCTACCAGGGGGTTGGAAACACCATATATTTT	CASSYQGVGNTIYF
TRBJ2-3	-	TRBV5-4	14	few	TGTGCCAGCAGCCACCCCGGGGGCGCAGATACGCAGTATTTT	CASSHPGGADTQYF
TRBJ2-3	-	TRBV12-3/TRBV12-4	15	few	TGTGCCAGCAGCCGACGGGAGAGCGGCACAGATACGCAGTATTTT	CASSRRESGTDTQYF
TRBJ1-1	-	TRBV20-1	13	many	TGCAGTGCTAGGGGTAGGATGAACACTGAAGCTTTCTTT	CSARGRMNTEAFF
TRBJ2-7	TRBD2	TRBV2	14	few	TGTGCCAGCAGTGGGCGGCGGGGGGCCTACGAGCAGTACTTC	CASSGRRGAYEQYF
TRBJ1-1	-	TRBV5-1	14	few	TGCGCCAGCAACTCACAGACGGTGAACACTGAAGCTTTCTTT	CASNSQTVNTEAFF
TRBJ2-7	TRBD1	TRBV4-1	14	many	TGCGCCAGCAAACCTGACAGGGGATCCTACGAGCAGTACTTC	CASKPDRGSYEQYF
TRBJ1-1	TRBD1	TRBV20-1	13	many	TGCAGTGTTCGACAGGGGAGGCACACTGAAGCTTTCTTT	CSVRQGRHTEAFF
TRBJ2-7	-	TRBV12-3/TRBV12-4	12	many	TGTGCCAGCAGATTGAGCTCCTACGAGCAGTACTTC	CASRLSSYEQYF
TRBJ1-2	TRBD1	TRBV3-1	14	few	TGTGCCAGCAGCCAGGACAGGGGTAACTATGGCTACACCTTC	CASSQDRGNYGYTF